These T cell receptor beta chains were read from a single sample in a study of identical twins. TCRdb re-called the 5' RACE reads through MiXCR, storing one row per CDR3 protein. The table includes 550,000 to 700,000 distinct CDR3 sequences, about 20% detected once. The sample also formed part of further work on T cells expressing NK-cell markers.

Sample: PBMCs. These receptors all stem from a young woman in good health. Each CDR3 is given with its conserved first and last residue. A D gene is named only where the DNA matches it firmly. Expanded clones get a size class; other rows say once, few or many, or leave the size out.

D,V,size,J,CDR3,DNA
-,TRBV14,few,TRBJ2-2,CASSQEQRWGGELFF,TGTGCCAGCAGCCAAGAACAACGGTGGGGCGGGGAGCTGTTTTTT
TRBD1,TRBV12-3/TRBV12-4,few,TRBJ2-2,CASRIQGAGELFF,TGTGCCAGCAGAATCCAGGGGGCGGGGGAGCTGTTTTTT
-,TRBV7-9,few,TRBJ2-5,CASTGMGYQETQYF,TGTGCCAGCACCGGGATGGGGTACCAAGAGACCCAGTACTTC
-,TRBV5-5,-,TRBJ1-2,CASSLLQDLGYGYTF,TGTGCCAGCAGCCTCTTACAGGATTTAGGGTATGGCTACACCTTC
TRBD2,TRBV20-1,-,TRBJ2-5,CSASGGRAQYF,TGCAGTGCCAGCGGGGGGCGAGCCCAGTACTTC
-,TRBV20-1,few,TRBJ1-2,CSASNPGDGYTF,TGCAGTGCTAGTAACCCAGGCGACGGCTACACCTTC
-,TRBV7-2,few,TRBJ2-7,CASSLSKVYEQYF,TGTGCCAGCAGCTTAAGTAAGGTCTACGAGCAGTACTTC
TRBD2,TRBV12-3/TRBV12-4,-,TRBJ2-5,CASSFGTSGVPERETQYF,TGTGCCAGCAGTTTCGGGACTAGCGGGGTCCCGGAGCGAGAGACCCAGTACTTC
TRBD2,TRBV10-3,-,TRBJ2-7,CAITSGTYEQYF,TGTGCCATCACCAGCGGGACCTACGAGCAGTACTTC
TRBD1,TRBV20-1,few,TRBJ2-1,CSARKGLDRAYNEQFF,TGCAGTGCTAGAAAGGGTCTCGACAGGGCCTACAATGAGCAGTTCTTC
-,TRBV6-5,-,TRBJ2-1,CASSSLEKDHQQFF,TGTGCCAGCAGTTCGCTAGAGAAGGACCACCAGCAGTTCTTC
TRBD2,TRBV20-1,few,TRBJ2-3,CSASRSSGGGTDTQYF,TGCAGTGCTAGCCGCTCTAGCGGGGGGGGCACAGATACGCAGTATTTT
-,TRBV15,-,TRBJ1-2,CATSRGPADGYTF,TGTGCCACCAGCAGAGGTCCGGCGGATGGCTACACCTTC
-,TRBV6-2/TRBV6-3,-,TRBJ2-5,CASRPPPRWRERFAQETQYF,TGTGCCAGCAGACCACCTCCTCGCTGGAGGGAAAGGTTTGCCCAAGAGACCCAGTACTTC
-,TRBV20-1,-,TRBJ2-2,CSGYGSSTGELFF,TGCAGTGGTTACGGGAGTTCGACCGGGGAGCTGTTTTTT
TRBD1,TRBV15,few,TRBJ2-7,CATRRPGQGGEQYF,TGTGCCACCAGACGACCGGGACAGGGGGGCGAGCAGTACTTC
-,TRBV10-1,-,TRBJ2-7,CASSAGSPYEQYF,TGCGCCAGCAGTGCCGGGTCCCCCTACGAGCAGTACTTC
-,TRBV20-1,many,TRBJ1-3,CSARKLQPDSGNTIYF,TGCAGTGCTAGAAAACTTCAGCCCGACTCTGGAAACACCATATATTTT
TRBD2,TRBV4-1,-,TRBJ2-7,CASSQGGGLALSYEQYF,TGCGCCAGCAGCCAAGGGGGAGGACTAGCGTTATCCTACGAGCAGTACTTC
-,TRBV12-3/TRBV12-4,-,TRBJ2-5,CASSFQQQETQYF,TGTGCCAGCAGTTTTCAACAGCAAGAGACCCAGTACTTC
-,TRBV12-3/TRBV12-4,many,TRBJ2-2,CASSFRHHPNTGELFF,TGTGCCAGCAGTTTTCGGCATCACCCGAACACCGGGGAGCTGTTTTTT
-,TRBV6-1,many,TRBJ2-1,CASGVSSYNEQFF,TGTGCCAGCGGGGTAAGCTCCTACAATGAGCAGTTCTTC
-,TRBV5-1,many,TRBJ2-2,CASSLNRPNTGELFF,TGCGCCAGCAGCTTGAATAGGCCGAACACCGGGGAGCTGTTTTTT
-,TRBV4-3,-,TRBJ2-2,CASSQGVGQNTGELFF,TGCGCCAGCAGCCAAGGTGTAGGCCAGAACACCGGGGAGCTGTTTTTT
-,TRBV4-3,few,TRBJ2-5,CASSQERHAPQETQYF,TGCGCCAGCAGCCAAGAACGGCATGCTCCCCAAGAGACCCAGTACTTC